The 18 T cell receptor beta chains below come from one sample, sequenced in a study of blood T cell repertoires in COVID-19. Sequencing used immunoSEQ multiplex PCR; TCRdb keeps in-frame clones, though not all of them. This sample yields roughly 99,000 clones, of which 85% to 90% are seen a single time; around 1.9% belongs to the top ten. Material for sequencing was peripheral blood. The receptors derive from a man in his fifties or sixties with COVID-19, enrolled during active disease.

Remarks on this clone: Other DNA sequences in this specimen translate into the identical CDR3. The V gene is TRBV5-1, the J gene TRBJ1-5, with a tentative D call TRBD1 (6 bases). The CDR3 consists of 15 residues. Per the germline V gene, CDR1 is SGHRS and CDR2 is YFSETQ. V was clipped by 0 bases and J by 2 bases, with 9 bases between them. The CDR3 DNA follows: TGCGCCAGCAGCTTGGGGGGGCAGGGCAATCAGCCCCAGCATTTT. Amino acid sequence: CASSLGGQGNQPQHF.

The V call is TRBV5-8, the J call TRBJ2-5; 11 positions match TRBD2. Trimming at V came to 0 bases and at J to 2 bases, leaving 3 bases not matched to a gene. The CDR3 is made up of 16 amino acids. In germline, CDR1 is SGHTS, CDR2 YDEGEE. CDR3 amino acids: CASSLVVAGGQETQYF. The DNA of the CDR3 is TGTGCCAGCAGCTTGGTAGTAGCGGGGGGGCAAGAGACCCAGTACTTC.

This chain links TRBV7-6 with TRBJ1-1; a possible D gene is TRBD1 (5 bases). With 5 bases removed from V and 0 bases from J, the gap between germline ends came to 16 bases. Per germline, CDR1 SGHVS and CDR2 FNYEAQ. CDR3 length: 16 residues. As DNA, the CDR3 is TGTGCCAGCAGCCCCGGGGGTCTTGGGATGAACACTGAAGCTTTCTTT. Protein product: CASSPGGLGMNTEAFF. Supplemented by reference TRBV7-6 and TRBJ1-1, the full variable domain reads GAGVSQSPRYKVTKRGQDVALRCDPISGHVSLYWYRQALGQGPEFLTYFNYEAQQDKSGLPNDRFSAERPEGSISTLTIQRTEQRDSAMYRCASSPGGLGMNTEAFFGQGTRLTVV.

The chain couples TRBV27 to TRBJ1-2; 9 bases agree with TRBD1. The CDR3 loop spans 16 amino acids. Germline CDR1 is MNHEY and CDR2 is SMNVEV (reference sequence). Losses at the gene ends were 8 bases for V and 7 bases for J; bases not matched to a gene: 17. Written as DNA, the CDR3 is TGTGCCAGCCACCCTCCCTTCGGACAGGGGAGGGTTGGCTACACCTTC. This codes for CASHPPFGQGRVGYTF.

The chain links TRBV6-1 to TRBJ1-6, with 9 bases aligning to TRBD1. With V trimmed by 3 bases and J by 7 bases, 1 base remained unmatched. The CDR3 consists of 14 residues. Germline CDR1 is MNHNS and CDR2 is SASEGT. Written as DNA, the CDR3 is TGTGCCAGCAGTGACACAGGGGGCAATTCACCCCTCCACTTT. Translating gives CASSDTGGNSPLHF.

The genes are TRBV6-2 or TRBV6-3 and TRBJ2-7; D is possibly TRBD2 (6 bases). Looked up from germline, CDR1 is MNHEY and CDR2 is SVGEGT. Trimming took 6 bases from V and 3 from J, leaving 9 bases between them. The CDR3 spans 12 residues. The DNA for the CDR3 is TGTGCCAGCAGCACCGGGAGCTACGAGCAGTACTTC. Residues: CASSTGSYEQYF.

This chain joins TRBV5-6 and TRBJ1-5; possibly TRBD1 for D (5 bases). Germline V gene lookup returns CDR1 SGHDT and CDR2 YYEEEE. The CDR3 length is 14 residues. The V gene lost 4 bases and the J gene lost 3 bases, with 11 bases spanning the gap. The CDR3 region has the DNA TGTGCCAGCAGCCCAAGGGGTCTCAATCAGCCCCAGCATTTT. As protein: CASSPRGLNQPQHF.

The gene calls are TRBV11-2 and TRBJ2-7; TRBD1 agrees at 10 bases. The CDR3 has 15 residues. V gave up 4 bases and J gave up 2 bases; unmatched junction bases: 5. Germline V lookup: CDR1 SGHAT, CDR2 FQNNGV. This CDR3 reads CASSSRGQGTYEQYF. Here the CDR3 DNA reads TGTGCCAGCAGCTCACGGGGACAGGGGACCTACGAGCAGTACTTC.

V is TRBV5-1 and J is TRBJ1-1, with D tentatively TRBD1 (5 bases). Per germline, CDR1 SGHRS and CDR2 YFSETQ. The CDR3 length is 14 residues. V lost 0 bases to trimming and J lost 3 bases, with 9 bases between them. The CDR3 DNA sequence: TGCGCCAGCAGCTTGGGGGGCTTGTACACTGAAGCTTTCTTT. This translates into CASSLGGLYTEAFF.

This clone was seen only once. This rearrangement joins TRBV30 to TRBJ1-5, with TRBD1 identical over 10 bases. Germline V gene lookup returns CDR1 GTSNPN and CDR2 SVGIG (reference sequence). The length of the CDR3 is 17 residues. V lost 0 bases, J lost 4 bases, and 9 bases stayed unmatched. The CDR3 nucleotides are TGTGCCTGGAGTGTAGGGTATTCGGGACAGGGGAATCAGCCCCAGCATTTT. Translating it yields CAWSVGYSGQGNQPQHF.

This clone was seen just once. V is TRBV15 and J is TRBJ1-5, with TRBD1 matching 11 bases. The CDR3 extends over 15 amino acids. V lost 5 bases to trimming and J lost 4 bases; unmatched junction nucleotides: 4. Germline V gives CDR1 LNHNV, CDR2 YYDKDF (reference sequence). CDR3 region: CATSRGTGGNQPQHF. CDR3 bases: TGTGCCACCAGCCGGGGGACAGGGGGGAATCAGCCCCAGCATTTT.

This chain links TRBV5-4 with TRBJ2-1; 7 nucleotides match TRBD2. The germline V gene has CDR1 SGHNT and CDR2 YYREEE (reference sequence). The CDR3 consists of 12 residues. V lost 2 bases to trimming and J lost 10 bases; unmatched junction nucleotides: 3. This CDR3 reads CASSLWGGEQFF. The CDR3, as DNA: TGTGCCAGCAGCTTATGGGGAGGGGAGCAGTTCTTC. Looking up the rest from reference TRBV5-4 and TRBJ2-1 gives the full variable domain: ETGVTQSPTHLIKTRGQQVTLRCSSQSGHNTVSWYQQALGQGPQFIFQYYREEENGRGNFPPRFSGLQFPNYSSELNVNALELDDSALYLCASSLWGGEQFFGPGTRLTVL.

The chain employs TRBV4-2 and TRBJ2-7; 8 bases are a match to TRBD1. Germline V gene data show CDR1 as LGHNA and CDR2 as YNFKEQ. Trimming removed 0 bases from V and 2 bases from J; junction bases left unmatched: 3. This CDR3 has 15 amino acids. CDR3 coding DNA: TGTGCCAGCAGCCAAGATGGACAGGGTCCCTACGAGCAGTACTTC. As protein: CASSQDGQGPYEQYF.

This clone was detected only once. The chain joins TRBV6-2 or TRBV6-3 to TRBJ1-1; tentative D call: TRBD1 (6 bases). Germline values: CDR1 MNHEY, CDR2 SVGEGT. V lost 3 bases to trimming and J lost 1 base, with 12 bases between them. This CDR3 region has 15 residues. CDR3 sequence reads: CASSYPRGRNTEAFF. DNA for the CDR3: TGTGCCAGCAGTTATCCCAGGGGAAGGAACACTGAAGCTTTCTTT.

This chain uses TRBV18 with TRBJ1-1; unclear D gene. Looked up from germline, CDR1 is KGHSH and CDR2 is LQKENI. The ends were cut back, 4 bases at V and 0 bases at J, with 9 bases in the middle. CDR3 size: 14 residues. CDR3 region: CASSRTELNTEAFF. In DNA, the CDR3 is TGTGCCAGCTCACGAACCGAGTTGAACACTGAAGCTTTCTTT.

The rearrangement links TRBV4-3 to TRBJ2-7; 9 bases fit TRBD1. The CDR3 covers 15 residues. Losses at the gene ends were 4 bases for V and 0 bases for J; bases not matched to a gene: 4. Germline values: CDR1 LGHNA, CDR2 YSLEER. CDR3 residues: CASSPGTGSSYEQYF. The CDR3 DNA reads as TGCGCCAGCAGCCCAGGGACAGGGAGCTCCTACGAGCAGTACTTC.

This clone came up a few times. The chain has TRBV19 and TRBJ2-3, with TRBD1 identical over 7 bases. Germline assignment: CDR1 LNHDA and CDR2 SQIVND (reference sequence). The CDR3 is 13 amino acids. The junction had 1 base not matched to a gene; V was cut back by 4 bases and J by 3 bases. The CDR3 region is CASSKQGTDTQYF. In DNA form, the CDR3 reads TGTGCCAGTAGTAAACAGGGGACAGATACGCAGTATTTT.

Only a few counts were recorded for this clone. The chain is built from TRBV7-8 and TRBJ2-1; 13 bases fit TRBD2. Germline V CDR1 and CDR2: SGHVS, FQNEAQ. Losses at the gene ends were 5 bases for V and 5 bases for J; bases not matched to a gene: 3. This CDR3 is built from 15 residues. In nucleotides, the CDR3 is TGTGCCAGCAGCCGACTAGCGGGGGGAAACAATGAGCAGTTCTTC. It translates to CASSRLAGGNNEQFF.